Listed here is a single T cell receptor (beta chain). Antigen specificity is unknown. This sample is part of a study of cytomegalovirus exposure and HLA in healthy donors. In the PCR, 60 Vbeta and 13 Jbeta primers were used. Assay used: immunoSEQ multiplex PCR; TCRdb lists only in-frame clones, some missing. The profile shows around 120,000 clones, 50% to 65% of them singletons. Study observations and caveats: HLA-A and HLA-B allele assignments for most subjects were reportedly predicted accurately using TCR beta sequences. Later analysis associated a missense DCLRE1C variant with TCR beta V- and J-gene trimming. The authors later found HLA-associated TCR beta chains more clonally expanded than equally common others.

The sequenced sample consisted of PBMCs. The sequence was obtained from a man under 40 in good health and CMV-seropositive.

CDR3 sequence (DNA): TGCGCCAGCAGCTTGGGCTGGGGAGCTGAAGCTTTCTTT. This gives the protein CASSLGWGAEAFF. This rearrangement joins TRBV5-1 to TRBJ1-1; D ambiguous. V was pared by 0 bases and J by 6 bases, with 9 bases between. CDR3 length equals 13 residues. Germline V gene sequence: CDR1 SGHRS, CDR2 YFSETQ.